This T cell receptor beta chain was retrieved from a study of radiotherapy plus CTLA-4 blockade in lung cancer. Findings of the study overall: Blood TCR clones of tumor origin expanded after radiotherapy plus ipilimumab.

Points on this clone: Its specificity is not known.

Assay: immunoSEQ multiplex PCR; the TCRdb copy retains only in-frame clones and omits some. The sample gives fewer than 100,000 clones, 84% of which show up once; 0.79% is in the top ten. This material consisted of peripheral blood, taken from a patient treated with radiotherapy plus ipilimumab. This TCR came from a human donor with non-small cell lung cancer who had stable disease on radiotherapy plus ipilimumab.

CDR3 sequence (DNA): TGTGCCACCAGCAGAGGTGGGGCCCGGGAGACCCAGTACTTC. It yields the protein CATSRGGARETQYF. The J gene is TRBJ2-5, the V gene TRBV15, with a tentative D call TRBD1 (5 bases). CDR1 LNHNV and CDR2 YYDKDF come from the germline V gene (reference sequence). The CDR3 runs to 14 residues. The V end lost 1 base, the J end lost 5 bases, and 11 bases lay between the germline ends.